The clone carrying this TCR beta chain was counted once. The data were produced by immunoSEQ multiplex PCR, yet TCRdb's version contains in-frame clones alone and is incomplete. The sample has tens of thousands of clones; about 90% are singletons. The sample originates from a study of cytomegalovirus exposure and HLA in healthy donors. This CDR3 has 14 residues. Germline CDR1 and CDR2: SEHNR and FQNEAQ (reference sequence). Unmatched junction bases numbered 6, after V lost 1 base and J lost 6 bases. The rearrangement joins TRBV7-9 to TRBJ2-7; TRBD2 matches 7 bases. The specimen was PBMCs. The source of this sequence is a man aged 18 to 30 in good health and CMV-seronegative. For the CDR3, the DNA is TGTGCCAGCAGCTTAGGGCTAGCGGAGAGCGAGCAGTACTTC. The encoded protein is CASSLGLAESEQYF.